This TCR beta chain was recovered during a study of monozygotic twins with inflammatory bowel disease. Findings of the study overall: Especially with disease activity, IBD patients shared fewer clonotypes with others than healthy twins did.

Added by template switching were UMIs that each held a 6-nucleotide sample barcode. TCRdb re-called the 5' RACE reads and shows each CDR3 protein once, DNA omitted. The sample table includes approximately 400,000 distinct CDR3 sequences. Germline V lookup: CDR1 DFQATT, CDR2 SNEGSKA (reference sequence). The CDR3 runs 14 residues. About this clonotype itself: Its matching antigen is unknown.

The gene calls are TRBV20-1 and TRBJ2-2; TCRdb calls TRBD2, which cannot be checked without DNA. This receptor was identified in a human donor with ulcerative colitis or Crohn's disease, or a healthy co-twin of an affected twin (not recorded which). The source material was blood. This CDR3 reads CSARPASRAGELFF.